Described below is a single T cell receptor (beta chain) sequence and its context. The method was immunoSEQ multiplex PCR; TCRdb's version includes in-frame clones alone and lacks a portion of them. This sample has some 320,000 clones, with around 92% found just once. The CDR3 length is 13 residues. Trimming removed 0 bases from V and 5 bases from J, with 7 bases in between. From germline, CDR1 is SEHNR and CDR2 FQNEAQ (reference sequence). The data belong to a study of blood T cell repertoires in COVID-19. The clonotype comes from a woman in her fifties or sixties who had been exposed to COVID-19. The chain recombines TRBV7-9 with TRBJ1-1; D is unresolved. The specimen sequenced was PBMCs or T cells enriched from blood (not recorded which). CDR3 sequence (DNA): TGTGCCAGCAGCTTAGCGGAGAGGACTGAAGCTTTCTTT. Translated, it gives CASSLAERTEAFF.